This T cell receptor beta chain was identified in a study of T cell clonality in common variable immunodeficiency (dated by TCRdb to about 2015). CVID was diagnosed by standard criteria: serum IgG, IgA and/or IgM reduced below normal range, plus specific antibody deficiency. A total of 40 to 45 subjects (approximately 15 female and around 30 male; age range roughly 9 to 65 years, mean age around 37) were included in the CVID group. Most of the CVID patients and most of the healthy controls were of Caucasian heritage. Replacement immunoglobulin therapy had been administered to all CVID subjects for at least one year at the time of study participation. At the time of blood collection, no CVID subject was ill or was being treated with immunomodulatory or immunosuppressive medication. Heparinized peripheral whole blood samples of about 4.5 to 9 ml were obtained from each donor. Genomic DNA from adults with common variable immune deficiency (CVID) and from healthy adult controls was the source for sequencing TCRbeta CDR3 repertoires. To isolate peripheral blood mononuclear cells, diluted blood was subjected to density centrifugation over Hypaque 1077 or Ficoll-Paque. Genomic DNA was obtained from unsorted mononuclear cells through either Qiagen column purification or a centrifugation-based method.

This clone appeared a few times. Its specific antigen is unknown. With the read ending 3 residues before the CDR3 end, the germline J gene is used to fill in that end. CVID samples and control samples contributed equivalent amounts of genomic DNA as sequencing input. For every sample, a 60 bp segment covering the rearranged TCRbeta CDR3 region was amplified and then sequenced. The immunoSEQ assay, a bias-corrected multiplex PCR combined with high-throughput sequencing, was used for TCRbeta amplification. Per the original workflow: Each unique nucleotide sequence was treated as a clone and annotated with V, D and J genes, copy number and frequency. Sequences were labeled productive if in frame, and non-productive if out of frame or containing stop codons. Clonality was calculated from Shannon's entropy as previously described. Mean CDR3 Kyte-Doolittle hydropathy was derived from the predicted amino acid sequences of productive clones. The R hclust function was used to hierarchically cluster scaled V gene usage with Manhattan distance and complete linkage. Clone sharing by CDR3 amino acid sequence was assessed by resampling 12 repertoires per group over 100 rounds. The repertoires were searched for some 70 published EBV-specific TCRbeta sequences and some 240 published CMV-specific TCRbeta sequences. A couple of CVID samples yielding fewer than 10,000 sequences were excluded from analysis, leaving under 45 CVID repertoires. Sourced from immuneACCESS, this table was stored by TCRdb with only in-frame sequences that have V and J called. A share of the clones is absent; for the studies checked, an unresolved V gene accounts for under half, and the remainder has no known explanation. D and trimming come from the DNA, and the V and J calls and clone size come from that table. This sample includes around 28,000 clones, and none of them was observed just once. The ten largest make up about 29% of the sample.

V loses 0 bases of germline sequence and J loses 6 bases, and the interval between the two ends is 8 bases. The CDR3 sequence holds 13 residues, the cysteine and phenylalanine included. Of the CDR3's DNA, 30 bases were read; they are in frame from base 1. CDR1 and CDR2, per the germline V gene, are SGHVS and FNYEAQ. What the research found in general, with its limitations: Even though DNA input was the same, control samples had an average of about 89,000 unique sequences each, compared with some 32,000 in CVID samples. TCRbeta clonality was higher in CVID subjects than in healthy controls (t-test p = 0.018), and the increase was most characteristic of about a third of subjects. CVID subjects shared fewer TCRbeta clones with each other than healthy controls did (p < 0.0001). CVID TCRbeta sequences were reported to have fewer deletions and N-nucleotide insertions and to lack highly modified clones with 13 or more V deletions. Patient heterogeneity within the CVID cohort put limits on correlating repertoire features with clinical complications. According to the authors, finding the cause of the higher clonality in CVID would require sequencing the repertoires of T cell subpopulations.

Recombination connected TRBV7-6 to TRBJ1-1, with an unclear D gene assignment. The receptor was derived from a human donor with common variable immunodeficiency. Sequenced input: peripheral blood mononuclear cells. The CDR3 amino acid sequence is: CASSLAGSSEAFF. Incomplete CDR3 DNA: TGTGCCAGCAGCTTAGCAGGGTCTTCTGAA.